One sample yielded the 9 T cell receptor beta chains listed below, sequenced in a study of blood T cell repertoires in COVID-19. TCRdb keeps only in-frame clones here, not all; method: immunoSEQ multiplex PCR. Here the sample spans some 120,000 clones, more than 70% being singletons. The material sequenced was peripheral blood. These receptors all stem from a man aged 65 to 79 with acute or convalescent COVID-19.

The genes are TRBV5-5 and TRBJ2-2; D not resolved. This CDR3 has 14 residues. Per germline, CDR1 SGHKS and CDR2 YYEKEE (reference sequence). Deletions cut 6 bases from V and 6 bases from J, with 15 bases between. The CDR3 is CASTRAGVAGELFF. In DNA form, the CDR3 reads TGTGCCAGCACCCGCGCCGGTGTGGCCGGGGAGCTGTTTTTT.

This clone was found once. The genes are TRBV19 and TRBJ1-6, with 9 nucleotides matching TRBD1. The CDR3 is 13 amino acids. Germline V gene data show CDR1 as LNHDA and CDR2 as SQIVND (reference sequence). After removal of 8 bases from V and 10 bases from J, the junction contained 6 bases not matched to a gene. The CDR3 here is CASSGTGKSPLHF. The CDR3 DNA is TGTGCCAGTTCCGGGACAGGGAAATCACCCCTCCACTTT. Filled out from reference TRBV19 and TRBJ1-6, the complete variable domain reads DGGITQSPKYLFRKEGQNVTLSCEQNLNHDAMYWYRQDPGQGLRLIYYSQIVNDFQKGDIAEGYSVSREKKESFPLTVTSAQKNPTAFYLCASSGTGKSPLHFGNGTRLTVT.

This chain links TRBV28 with TRBJ1-2; the D is unclear. The V gene's germline CDR1 is MDHEN and CDR2 SYDVKM. The CDR3 totals 13 residues. The V end lost 3 bases, the J end lost 3 bases, and 8 bases lay between the germline ends. Here the CDR3 reads CASSLIGDYGYTF. The CDR3 DNA reads as TGTGCCAGCAGTTTGATCGGGGACTATGGCTACACCTTC.

This sequence joins TRBV5-1 and TRBJ2-7, with 7 bases aligning to TRBD1. V lost 4 bases, J lost 1 base, and 8 bases stayed unmatched. The CDR3 contains 15 residues. In germline, CDR1 is SGHRS, CDR2 YFSETQ. In DNA form, the CDR3 reads TGCGCCAGCAGCCACTCGCCGGGACAGTCCTACGAGCAGTACTTC. It yields the protein CASSHSPGQSYEQYF.

The chain employs TRBV16 and TRBJ1-5; possible D gene TRBD1, 6 bases. This CDR3 spans 16 amino acids. Trimming took off 2 bases at V and 6 bases at J, with 17 bases between the two ends. CDR1 is KGHSY, CDR2 FQNENV, per germline. Here the CDR3 DNA reads TGTGCCAGCAGCCAAACGGGGAGGGGGAGCTTTCAGCCCCAGCATTTT. This translates into CASSQTGRGSFQPQHF.

This clone was seen a handful of times. In the same sample, other DNA sequences code for this CDR3. The chain employs TRBV18 and TRBJ2-7; D call uncertain. V dropped 0 bases and J dropped 6 bases, with 6 bases sitting between them. Germline loops: CDR1 KGHSH, CDR2 LQKENI. The CDR3 contains 12 residues. CDR3: CASSPPGSEQYF. The CDR3, as DNA: TGTGCCAGCTCACCACCGGGCAGCGAGCAGTACTTC.

This clone was counted only a few times. J is TRBJ2-2 and V is TRBV30; 12 nucleotides line up with TRBD2. The germline gives CDR1 GTSNPN, CDR2 SVGIG (reference sequence). J lost 5 bases, V lost 0 bases, and 10 bases had no gene match. The CDR3 has 18 amino acids. The CDR3 sequence: CAWSVMTSGGRRTGELFF. The CDR3 DNA sequence: TGTGCCTGGAGTGTAATGACTAGCGGGGGCCGAAGGACCGGGGAGCTGTTTTTT. The variable domain in full, completed from reference TRBV30 and TRBJ2-2, reads SQTIHQWPATLVQPVGSPLSLECTVEGTSNPNLYWYRQAAGRGLQLLFYSVGIGQISSEVPQNLSASRPQDRQFILSSKKLLLSDSGFYLCAWSVMTSGGRRTGELFFGEGSRLTVL.

The chain is built from TRBV9 and TRBJ1-5; 9 bases are shared with TRBD1. CDR3 length: 14 residues. Germline V gene sequence: CDR1 SGDLS, CDR2 YYNGEE. V was clipped by 2 bases and J by 6 bases; unmatched bases: 3. Here the CDR3 reads CASSVGTGFQPQHF. CDR3 sequence (DNA): TGTGCCAGCAGCGTTGGGACAGGGTTTCAGCCCCAGCATTTT.

The chain recombines TRBV21-1 with TRBJ2-1; TRBD2 reflects the table's D call only, with no check against the DNA. TRBV21-1 is designated a pseudogene. The CDR3 contains 16 residues. CDR3 in DNA: TGTGCCAGCAGCAAAGCGCCCGGGGTGGGGTACAATGAGCAGTTCTTC. Translating gives CASSKAPGVGYNEQFF.